This T cell receptor beta chain was sequenced in a study of shared clonotypes between healthy human individuals. Study-wide findings and caveats: Non-shared clonotypes were found to have lower generation probabilities than the clonotypes that were shared by all four of the sorted-subset donors. Sequencing depth was predicted to influence how clonotypes are shared among donors.

Germline V CDR1 and CDR2: SGHDT, YYEEEE. V shed 3 bases and J shed 4 bases, with 13 bases lying between them. This CDR3 spans 14 amino acids. Authors' processing steps: ImmunoSEQ output held junction-only sequences without quality scores, so filtering differed. Generated by immunoSEQ multiplex PCR, the TCRdb table keeps only in-frame clones and is missing some. D and trimming were read from the DNA, whereas the V and J calls and clone size are those reported in that table. The sample yields some 1.4 million clones, about 96% seen once. Regarding this clone: No antigen is known for it.

Sequencing input: naive CD4+ T cells sorted from blood. Subset in this sample: CD45RA+ positively selected. The sequence was collected from a man aged 30 to 39 in good health. The J gene is TRBJ2-5, the V gene TRBV5-6, with D possibly being TRBD2 (5 bases). DNA of the CDR3: TGTGCCAGCAGCTCCCCAGCGGCGGGAGAGACCCAGTACTTC. Translation gives CASSSPAAGETQYF.